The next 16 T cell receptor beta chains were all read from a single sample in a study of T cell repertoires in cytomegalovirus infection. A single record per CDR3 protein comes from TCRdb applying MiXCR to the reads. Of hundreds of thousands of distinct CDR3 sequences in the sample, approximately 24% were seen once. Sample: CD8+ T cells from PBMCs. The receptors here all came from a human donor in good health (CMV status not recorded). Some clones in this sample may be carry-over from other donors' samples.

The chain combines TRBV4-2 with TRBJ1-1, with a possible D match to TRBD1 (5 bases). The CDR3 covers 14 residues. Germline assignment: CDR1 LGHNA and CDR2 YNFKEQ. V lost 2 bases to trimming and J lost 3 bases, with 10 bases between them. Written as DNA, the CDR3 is TGTGCCAGCAGCCAAAGAACAGGTGACACTGAAGCTTTCTTT. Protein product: CASSQRTGDTEAFF.

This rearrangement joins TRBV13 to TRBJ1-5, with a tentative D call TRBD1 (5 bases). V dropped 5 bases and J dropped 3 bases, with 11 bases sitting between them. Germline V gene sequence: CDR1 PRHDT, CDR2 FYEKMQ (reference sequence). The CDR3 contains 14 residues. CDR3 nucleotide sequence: TGTGCCAGCAGCGAGGGACGGCTCAATCAGCCCCAGCATTTT. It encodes CASSEGRLNQPQHF.

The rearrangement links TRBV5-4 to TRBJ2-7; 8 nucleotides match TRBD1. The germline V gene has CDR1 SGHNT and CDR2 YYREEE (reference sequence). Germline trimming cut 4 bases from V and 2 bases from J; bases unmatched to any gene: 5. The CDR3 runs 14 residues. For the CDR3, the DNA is TGTGCCAGCAGCCCTATGACAGGGGCCTACGAGCAGTACTTC. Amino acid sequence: CASSPMTGAYEQYF.

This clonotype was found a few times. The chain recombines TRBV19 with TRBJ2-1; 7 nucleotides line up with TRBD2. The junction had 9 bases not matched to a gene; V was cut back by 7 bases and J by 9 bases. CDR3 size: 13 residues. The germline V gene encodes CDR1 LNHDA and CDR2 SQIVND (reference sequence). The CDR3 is CASNLGGPGEQFF. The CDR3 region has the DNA TGTGCCAGTAACCTGGGAGGGCCGGGTGAGCAGTTCTTC.

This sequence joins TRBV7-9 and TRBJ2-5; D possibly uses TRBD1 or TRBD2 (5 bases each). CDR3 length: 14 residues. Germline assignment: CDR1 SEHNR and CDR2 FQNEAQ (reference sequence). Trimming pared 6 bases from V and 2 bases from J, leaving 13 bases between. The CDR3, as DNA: TGTGCCAGCAGGATTGACGGGGCACAAGAGACCCAGTACTTC. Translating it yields CASRIDGAQETQYF.

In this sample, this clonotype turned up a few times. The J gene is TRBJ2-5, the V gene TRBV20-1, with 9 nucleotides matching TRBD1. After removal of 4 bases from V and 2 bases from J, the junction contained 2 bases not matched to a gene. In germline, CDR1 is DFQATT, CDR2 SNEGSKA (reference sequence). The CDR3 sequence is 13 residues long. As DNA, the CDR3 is TGCAGTGCTAAAGACAGGGGGCAAGAGACCCAGTACTTC. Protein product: CSAKDRGQETQYF.

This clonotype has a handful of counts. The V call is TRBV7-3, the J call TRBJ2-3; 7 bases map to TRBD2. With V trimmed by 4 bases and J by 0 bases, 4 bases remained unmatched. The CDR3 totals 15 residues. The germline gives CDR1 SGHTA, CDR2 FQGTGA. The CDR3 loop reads CASSSERGSTDTQYF. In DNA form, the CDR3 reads TGTGCCAGCAGCTCCGAGCGGGGTAGCACAGATACGCAGTATTTT.

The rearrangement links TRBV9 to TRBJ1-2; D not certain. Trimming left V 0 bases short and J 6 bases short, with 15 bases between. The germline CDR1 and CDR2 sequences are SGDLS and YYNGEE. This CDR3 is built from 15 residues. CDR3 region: CASSVDGRNPDGYTF. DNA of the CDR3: TGTGCCAGCAGCGTAGACGGACGAAACCCGGATGGCTACACCTTC.

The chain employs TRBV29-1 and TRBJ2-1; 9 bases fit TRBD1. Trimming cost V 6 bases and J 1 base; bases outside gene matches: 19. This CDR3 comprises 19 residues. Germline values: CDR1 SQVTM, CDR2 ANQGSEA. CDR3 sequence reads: CSVDGVQDRGRGSYNEQFF. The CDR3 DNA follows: TGCAGCGTCGACGGGGTACAGGACAGGGGAAGAGGTTCCTACAATGAGCAGTTCTTC.

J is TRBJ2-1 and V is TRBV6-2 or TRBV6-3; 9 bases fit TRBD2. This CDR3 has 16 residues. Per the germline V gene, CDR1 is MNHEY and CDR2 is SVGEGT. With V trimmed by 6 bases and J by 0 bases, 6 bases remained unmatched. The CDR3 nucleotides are TGTGCCAGCAGGACTAGCGGCACAAGCTCCTACAATGAGCAGTTCTTC. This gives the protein CASRTSGTSSYNEQFF.

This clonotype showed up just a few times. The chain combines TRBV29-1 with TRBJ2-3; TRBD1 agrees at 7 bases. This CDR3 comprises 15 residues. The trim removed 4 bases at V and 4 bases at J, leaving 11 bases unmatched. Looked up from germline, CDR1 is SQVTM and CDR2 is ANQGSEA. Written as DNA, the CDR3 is TGCAGCGTTGGTGGGTGGGGACAGAATTCAGATACGCAGTATTTT. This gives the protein CSVGGWGQNSDTQYF.

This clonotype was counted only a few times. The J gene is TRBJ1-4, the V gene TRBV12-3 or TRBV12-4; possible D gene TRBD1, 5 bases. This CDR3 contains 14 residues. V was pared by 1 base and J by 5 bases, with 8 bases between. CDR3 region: CASSLVGRNEKLFF. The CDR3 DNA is TGTGCCAGCAGTTTAGTGGGGCGCAATGAAAAACTGTTTTTT.

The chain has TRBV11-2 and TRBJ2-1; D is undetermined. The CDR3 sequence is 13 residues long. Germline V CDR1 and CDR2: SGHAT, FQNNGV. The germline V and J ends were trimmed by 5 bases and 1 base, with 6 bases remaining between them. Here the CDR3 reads CASSQPSYNEQFF. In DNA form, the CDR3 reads TGTGCCAGCAGCCAACCGTCCTACAATGAGCAGTTCTTC. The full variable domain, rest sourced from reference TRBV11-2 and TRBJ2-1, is EAGVAQSPRYKIIEKRQSVAFWCNPISGHATLYWYQQILGQGPKLLIQFQNNGVVDDSQLPKDRFSAERLKGVDSTLKIQPAKLEDSAVYLCASSQPSYNEQFFGPGTRLTVL.

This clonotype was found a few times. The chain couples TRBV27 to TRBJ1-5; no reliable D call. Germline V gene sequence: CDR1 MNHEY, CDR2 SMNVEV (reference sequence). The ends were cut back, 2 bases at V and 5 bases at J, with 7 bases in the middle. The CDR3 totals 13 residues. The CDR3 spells CASSLRGHQPQHF. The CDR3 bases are TGTGCCAGCAGTTTACGCGGACATCAGCCCCAGCATTTT.

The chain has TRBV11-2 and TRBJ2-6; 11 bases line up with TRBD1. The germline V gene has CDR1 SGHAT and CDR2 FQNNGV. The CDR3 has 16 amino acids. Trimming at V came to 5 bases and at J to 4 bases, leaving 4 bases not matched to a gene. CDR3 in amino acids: CASSRDRGTGANVLTF. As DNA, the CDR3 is TGTGCCAGCAGCCGGGACAGGGGGACCGGGGCCAACGTCCTGACTTTC.

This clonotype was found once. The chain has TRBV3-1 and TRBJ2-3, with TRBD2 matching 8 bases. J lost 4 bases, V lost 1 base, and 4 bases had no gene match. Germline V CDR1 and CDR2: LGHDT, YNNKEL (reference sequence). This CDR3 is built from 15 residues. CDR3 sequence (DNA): TGTGCCAGCAGCCAAGGGGAGCGGGAGCCAGATACGCAGTATTTT. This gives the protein CASSQGEREPDTQYF.